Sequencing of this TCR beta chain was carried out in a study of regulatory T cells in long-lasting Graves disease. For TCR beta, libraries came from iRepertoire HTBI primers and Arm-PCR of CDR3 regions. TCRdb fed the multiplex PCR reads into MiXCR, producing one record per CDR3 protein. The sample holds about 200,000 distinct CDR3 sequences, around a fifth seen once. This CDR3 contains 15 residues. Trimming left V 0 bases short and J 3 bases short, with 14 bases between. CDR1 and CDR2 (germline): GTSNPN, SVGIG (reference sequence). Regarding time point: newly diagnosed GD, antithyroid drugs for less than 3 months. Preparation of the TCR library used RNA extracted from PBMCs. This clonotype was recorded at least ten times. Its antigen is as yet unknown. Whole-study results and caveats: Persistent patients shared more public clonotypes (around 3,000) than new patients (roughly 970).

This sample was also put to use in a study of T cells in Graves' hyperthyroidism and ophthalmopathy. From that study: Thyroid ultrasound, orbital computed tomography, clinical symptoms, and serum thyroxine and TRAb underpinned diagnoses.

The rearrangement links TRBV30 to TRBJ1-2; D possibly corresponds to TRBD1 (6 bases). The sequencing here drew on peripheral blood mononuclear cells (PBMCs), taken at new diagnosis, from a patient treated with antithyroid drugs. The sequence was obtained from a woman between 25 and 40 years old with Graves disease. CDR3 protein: CAWSVTAWTDYGYTF. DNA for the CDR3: TGTGCCTGGAGTGTTACAGCCTGGACAGACTATGGCTACACCTTC.